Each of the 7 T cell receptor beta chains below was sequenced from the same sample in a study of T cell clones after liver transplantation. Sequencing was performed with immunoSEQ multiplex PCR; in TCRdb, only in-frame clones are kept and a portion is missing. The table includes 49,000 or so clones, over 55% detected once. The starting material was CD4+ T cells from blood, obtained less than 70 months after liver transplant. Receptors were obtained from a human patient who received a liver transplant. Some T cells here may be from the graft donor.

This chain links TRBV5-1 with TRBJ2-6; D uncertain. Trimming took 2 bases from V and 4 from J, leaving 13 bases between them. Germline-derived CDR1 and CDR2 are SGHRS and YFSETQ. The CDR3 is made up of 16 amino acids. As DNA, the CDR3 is TGCGCCAGCAGCTTTTTTGATGTAGCCGGGGCCAACGTCCTGACTTTC. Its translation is CASSFFDVAGANVLTF.

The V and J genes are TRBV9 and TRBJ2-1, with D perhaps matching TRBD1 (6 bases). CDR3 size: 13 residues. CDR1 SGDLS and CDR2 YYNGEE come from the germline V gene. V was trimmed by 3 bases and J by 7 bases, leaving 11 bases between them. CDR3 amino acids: CASSAGQINEQFF. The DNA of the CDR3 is TGTGCCAGCAGCGCGGGACAAATAAATGAGCAGTTCTTC. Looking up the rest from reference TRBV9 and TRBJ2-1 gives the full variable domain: DSGVTQTPKHLITATGQRVTLRCSPRSGDLSVYWYQQSLDQGLQFLIQYYNGEERAKGNILERFSAQQFPDLHSELNLSSLELGDSALYFCASSAGQINEQFFGPGTRLTVL.

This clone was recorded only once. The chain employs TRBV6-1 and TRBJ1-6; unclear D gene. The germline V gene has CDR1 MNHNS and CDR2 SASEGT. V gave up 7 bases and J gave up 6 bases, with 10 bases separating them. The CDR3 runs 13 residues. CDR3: CASKRTANSPLHF. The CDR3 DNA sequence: TGTGCCAGCAAGCGGACGGCTAATTCACCCCTCCACTTT.

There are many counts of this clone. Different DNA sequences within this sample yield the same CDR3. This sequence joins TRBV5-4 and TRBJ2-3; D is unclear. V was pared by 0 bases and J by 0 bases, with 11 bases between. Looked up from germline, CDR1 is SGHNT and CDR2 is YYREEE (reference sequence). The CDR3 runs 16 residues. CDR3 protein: CASSLGATPSTDTQYF. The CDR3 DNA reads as TGTGCCAGCAGCTTGGGGGCGACTCCAAGCACAGATACGCAGTATTTT.

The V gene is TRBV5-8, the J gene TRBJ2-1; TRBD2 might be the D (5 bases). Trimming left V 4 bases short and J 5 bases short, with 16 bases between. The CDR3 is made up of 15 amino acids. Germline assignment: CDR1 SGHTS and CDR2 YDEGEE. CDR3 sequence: CASSHSPEGNNEQFF. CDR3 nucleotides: TGTGCCAGCAGCCACAGCCCCGAGGGTAACAATGAGCAGTTCTTC.

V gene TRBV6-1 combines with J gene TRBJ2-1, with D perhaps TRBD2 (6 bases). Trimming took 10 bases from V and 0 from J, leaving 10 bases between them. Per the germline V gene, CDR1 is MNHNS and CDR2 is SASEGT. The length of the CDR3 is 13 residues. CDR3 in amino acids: CATAGTSYNEQFF. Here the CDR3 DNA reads TGTGCCACCGCGGGGACCTCCTACAATGAGCAGTTCTTC.

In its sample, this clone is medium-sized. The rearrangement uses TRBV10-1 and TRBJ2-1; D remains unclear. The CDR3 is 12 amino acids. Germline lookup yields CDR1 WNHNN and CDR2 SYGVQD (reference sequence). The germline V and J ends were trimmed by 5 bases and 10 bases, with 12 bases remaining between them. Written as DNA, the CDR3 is TGCGCCAGCAGTTTCGGGTTGGGGGAGCAGTTCTTC. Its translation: CASSFGLGEQFF.